This TCR beta chain was captured by sequencing in a study of cytomegalovirus exposure and HLA in healthy donors. To note about this clone: Its antigen is as yet unknown.

A multiplex PCR was run with 60 Vbeta primers and 13 Jbeta primers. The data were produced by immunoSEQ multiplex PCR, yet TCRdb's version contains in-frame clones alone and is incomplete. The sample records over 85,000 clones, approximately 82% being singletons. CDR1 is SNHLY and CDR2 is FYNNEI in the germline V gene. J gave up 4 bases and V 6 bases, and 10 bases lay outside the gene matches. CDR3 length: 15 residues. Study-wide results and limits: Earlier analysis looked at TCR beta V segments, and most were productive about 90% or about 30% of the time.

J is TRBJ1-2 and V is TRBV2; 8 bases line up with TRBD1. Sequenced material: PBMCs. This receptor was identified in a female donor in good health and CMV-seropositive. For the CDR3, the DNA is TGTGCCAGCAGACCCAGGGGGCGACTCCGCTATGGCTACACCTTC. It specifies CASRPRGRLRYGYTF. Supplemented by reference TRBV2 and TRBJ1-2, the full variable domain reads EPEVTQTPSHQVTQMGQEVILRCVPISNHLYFYWYRQILGQKVEFLVSFYNNEISEKSEIFDDQFSVERPDGSNFTLKIRSTKLEDSAMYFCASRPRGRLRYGYTFGSGTRLTVV.